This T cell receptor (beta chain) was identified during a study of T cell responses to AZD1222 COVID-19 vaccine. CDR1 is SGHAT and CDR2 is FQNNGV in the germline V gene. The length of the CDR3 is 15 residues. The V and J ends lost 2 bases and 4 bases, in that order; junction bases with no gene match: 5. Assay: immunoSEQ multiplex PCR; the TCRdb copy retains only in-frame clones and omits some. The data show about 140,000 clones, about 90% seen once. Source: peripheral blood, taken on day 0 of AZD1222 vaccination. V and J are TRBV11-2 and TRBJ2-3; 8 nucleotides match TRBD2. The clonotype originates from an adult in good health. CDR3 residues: CASSLRGRSSDTQYF. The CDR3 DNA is TGTGCCAGCAGCTTACGCGGGAGGAGCTCAGATACGCAGTATTTT.